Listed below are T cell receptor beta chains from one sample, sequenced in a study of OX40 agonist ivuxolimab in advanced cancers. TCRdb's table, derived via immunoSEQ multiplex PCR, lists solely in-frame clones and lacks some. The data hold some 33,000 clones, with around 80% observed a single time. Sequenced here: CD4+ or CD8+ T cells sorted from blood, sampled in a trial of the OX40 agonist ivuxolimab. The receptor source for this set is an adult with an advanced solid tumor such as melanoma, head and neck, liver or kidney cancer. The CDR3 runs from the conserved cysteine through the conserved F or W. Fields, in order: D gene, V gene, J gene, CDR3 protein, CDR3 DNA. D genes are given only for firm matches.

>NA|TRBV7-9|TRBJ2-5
CASSLGPRREETQYF
TGTGCCAGCAGCTTAGGTCCCCGTCGGGAAGAGACCCAGTACTTC
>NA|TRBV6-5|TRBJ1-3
CASSYGGKSSGNTIYF
TGTGCCAGCAGTTACGGGGGGAAGAGCTCTGGAAACACCATATATTTT
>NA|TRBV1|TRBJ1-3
CTSSQKVRSGNTIYF
TGCACCAGCAGCCAAAAGGTGCGCTCTGGAAACACCATATATTTT
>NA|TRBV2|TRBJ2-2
CASSPDVNTGELFF
TGTGCCAGCAGCCCGGACGTGAACACCGGGGAGCTGTTTTTT
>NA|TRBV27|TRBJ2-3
CASSLAPPPDTQYF
TGTGCCAGCAGTTTAGCCCCACCCCCAGATACGCAGTATTTT
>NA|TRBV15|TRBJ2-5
CATSSAPGTLQETQYF
TGTGCCACCAGCAGTGCCCCCGGGACACTCCAGGAGACCCAGTACTTC
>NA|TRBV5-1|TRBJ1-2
CASSLAQGGYGYTF
TGCGCCAGCAGCTTGGCACAGGGAGGCTATGGCTACACCTTC
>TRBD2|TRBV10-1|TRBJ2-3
CASSGTSGGTSTDTQYF
TGCGCCAGCAGTGGGACTAGCGGGGGTACTAGCACAGATACGCAGTATTTT
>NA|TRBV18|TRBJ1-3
CASSPPTGISGNTIYF
TGTGCCAGCTCACCACCGACGGGGATCTCTGGAAACACCATATATTTT
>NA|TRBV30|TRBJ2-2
CAWSVGPPQGGELFF
TGTGCCTGGAGTGTAGGACCCCCCCAGGGTGGGGAGCTGTTTTTT
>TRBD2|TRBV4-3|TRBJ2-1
CASSQGTSGPGDEQFF
TGCGCCAGCAGCCAAGGGACTAGCGGGCCAGGCGATGAGCAGTTCTTC
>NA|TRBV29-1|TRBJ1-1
CSVGQMNTEAFF
TGCAGCGTTGGGCAGATGAACACTGAAGCTTTCTTT